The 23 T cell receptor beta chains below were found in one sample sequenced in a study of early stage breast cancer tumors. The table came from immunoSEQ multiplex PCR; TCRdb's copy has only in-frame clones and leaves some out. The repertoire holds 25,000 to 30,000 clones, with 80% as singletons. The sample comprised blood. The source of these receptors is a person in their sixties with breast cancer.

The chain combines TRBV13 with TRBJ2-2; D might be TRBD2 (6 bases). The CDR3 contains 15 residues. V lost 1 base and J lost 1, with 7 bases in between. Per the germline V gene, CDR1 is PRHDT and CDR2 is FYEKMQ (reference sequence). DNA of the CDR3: TGTGCCAGCAGCTTAGACGGGAGGAACACCGGGGAGCTGTTTTTT. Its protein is CASSLDGRNTGELFF.

The CDR3 is CASGAPLPAYYEQYF. The CDR3 region has the DNA TGTGCCAGCGGGGCCCCTCTTCCGGCCTACTACGAGCAGTACTTC. The V and J genes are TRBV6-4 and TRBJ2-7; perhaps TRBD1 as D (5 bases). Per the germline V gene, CDR1 is MRHNA and CDR2 is SNTAGT. The CDR3 is made up of 15 amino acids. Trimming removed 8 bases from V and 3 bases from J, with 20 bases in between.

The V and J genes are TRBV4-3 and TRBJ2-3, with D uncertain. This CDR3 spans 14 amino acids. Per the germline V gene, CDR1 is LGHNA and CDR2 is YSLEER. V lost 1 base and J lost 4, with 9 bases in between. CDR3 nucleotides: TGCGCCAGCAGCCAAGTTGAACGGGCAGATACGCAGTATTTT. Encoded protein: CASSQVERADTQYF.

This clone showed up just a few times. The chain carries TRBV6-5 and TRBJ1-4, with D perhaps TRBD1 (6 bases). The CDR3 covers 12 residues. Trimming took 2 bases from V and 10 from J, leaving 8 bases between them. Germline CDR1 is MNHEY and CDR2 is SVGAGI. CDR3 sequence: CASSYLQGKLFF. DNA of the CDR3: TGTGCCAGCAGTTACCTACAGGGAAAACTGTTTTTT.

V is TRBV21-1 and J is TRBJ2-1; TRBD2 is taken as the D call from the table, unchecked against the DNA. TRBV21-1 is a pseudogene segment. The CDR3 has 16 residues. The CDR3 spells CASSKESSVAYNEQFF. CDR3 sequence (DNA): TGTGCCAGCAGCAAAGAATCTAGCGTTGCCTACAATGAGCAGTTCTTC.

The CDR3 region is CSVEPGGGTEAFF. As DNA, the CDR3 is TGCAGCGTTGAACCGGGAGGGGGCACTGAAGCTTTCTTT. The chain employs TRBV29-1 and TRBJ1-1; D may be TRBD1 (6 bases). V was clipped by 2 bases and J by 4 bases, with 11 bases between them. CDR1 and CDR2 from the germline V gene are SQVTM and ANQGSEA. This CDR3 spans 13 amino acids.

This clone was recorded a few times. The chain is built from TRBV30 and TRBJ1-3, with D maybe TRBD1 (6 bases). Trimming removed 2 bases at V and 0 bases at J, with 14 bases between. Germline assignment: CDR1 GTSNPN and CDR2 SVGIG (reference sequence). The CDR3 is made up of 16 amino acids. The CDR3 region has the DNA TGTGCCTGGAGTCCCATTGGACAGAGCTCTGGAAACACCATATATTTT. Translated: CAWSPIGQSSGNTIYF.

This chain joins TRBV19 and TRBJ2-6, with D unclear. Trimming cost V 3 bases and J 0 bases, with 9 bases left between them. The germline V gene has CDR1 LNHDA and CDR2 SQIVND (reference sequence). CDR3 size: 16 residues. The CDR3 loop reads CASSIGSTSGANVLTF. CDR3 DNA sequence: TGTGCCAGTAGTATTGGCAGTACCTCTGGGGCCAACGTCCTGACTTTC.

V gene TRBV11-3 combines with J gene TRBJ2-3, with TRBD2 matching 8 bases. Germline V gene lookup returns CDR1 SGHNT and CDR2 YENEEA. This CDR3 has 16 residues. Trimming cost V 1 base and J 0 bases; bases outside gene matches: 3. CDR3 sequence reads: CASSLAGGSSTDTQYF. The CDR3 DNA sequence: TGTGCCAGCAGCTTAGCGGGAGGGTCGAGCACAGATACGCAGTATTTT.

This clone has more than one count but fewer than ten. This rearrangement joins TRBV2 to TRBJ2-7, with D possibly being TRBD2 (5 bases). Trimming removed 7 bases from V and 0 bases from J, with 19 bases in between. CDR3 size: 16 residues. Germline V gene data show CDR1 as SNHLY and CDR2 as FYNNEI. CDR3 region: CASNRLTERNSYEQYF. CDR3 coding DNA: TGTGCCAGCAATCGGCTAACGGAGCGGAACTCCTACGAGCAGTACTTC.

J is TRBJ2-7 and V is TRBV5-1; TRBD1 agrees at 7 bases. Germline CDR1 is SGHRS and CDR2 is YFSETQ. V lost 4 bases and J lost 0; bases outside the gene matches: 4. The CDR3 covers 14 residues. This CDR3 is CASSPGTASYEQYF. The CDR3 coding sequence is TGCGCCAGCAGCCCGGGGACAGCCTCCTACGAGCAGTACTTC.

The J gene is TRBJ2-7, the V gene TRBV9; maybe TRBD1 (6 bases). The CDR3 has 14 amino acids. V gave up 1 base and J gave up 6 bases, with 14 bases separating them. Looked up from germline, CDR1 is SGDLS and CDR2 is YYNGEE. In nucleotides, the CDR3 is TGTGCCAGCAGCGTAACAGGGACCTCCATCGAGCAGTACTTC. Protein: CASSVTGTSIEQYF.

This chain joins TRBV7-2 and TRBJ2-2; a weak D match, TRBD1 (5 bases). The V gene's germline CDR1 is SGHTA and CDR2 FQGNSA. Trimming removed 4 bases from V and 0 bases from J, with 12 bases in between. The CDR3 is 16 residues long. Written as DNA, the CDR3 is TGTGCCAGCAGCTCTCAGGGTCTTGCGAACACCGGGGAGCTGTTTTTT. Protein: CASSSQGLANTGELFF.

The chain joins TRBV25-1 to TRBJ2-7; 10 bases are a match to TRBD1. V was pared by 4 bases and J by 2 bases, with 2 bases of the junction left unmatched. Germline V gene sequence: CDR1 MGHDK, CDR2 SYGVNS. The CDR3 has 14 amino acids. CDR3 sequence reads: CASSGDRGTYEQYF. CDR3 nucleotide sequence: TGTGCCAGCAGTGGGGACAGGGGAACCTACGAGCAGTACTTC.

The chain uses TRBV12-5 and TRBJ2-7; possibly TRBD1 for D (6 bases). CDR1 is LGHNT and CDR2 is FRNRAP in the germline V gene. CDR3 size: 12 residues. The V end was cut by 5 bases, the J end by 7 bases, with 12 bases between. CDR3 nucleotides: TGTGCTAGTGGTCCTGAACAGGGAGAGCAGTACTTC. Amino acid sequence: CASGPEQGEQYF.

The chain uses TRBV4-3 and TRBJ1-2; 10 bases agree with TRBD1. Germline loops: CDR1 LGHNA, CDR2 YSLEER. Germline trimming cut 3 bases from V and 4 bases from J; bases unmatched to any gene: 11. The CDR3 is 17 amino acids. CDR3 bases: TGCGCCAGCAGCCAGGAGACACGGGACAGGGGCAGCTATGGCTACACCTTC. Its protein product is CASSQETRDRGSYGYTF.

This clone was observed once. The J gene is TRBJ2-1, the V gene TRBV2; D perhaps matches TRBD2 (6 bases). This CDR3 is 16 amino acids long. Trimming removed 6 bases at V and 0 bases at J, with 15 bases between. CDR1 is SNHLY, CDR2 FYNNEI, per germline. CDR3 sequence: CASRNTGESSYNEQFF. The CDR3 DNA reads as TGTGCCAGCAGAAATACGGGGGAGAGCTCCTACAATGAGCAGTTCTTC.

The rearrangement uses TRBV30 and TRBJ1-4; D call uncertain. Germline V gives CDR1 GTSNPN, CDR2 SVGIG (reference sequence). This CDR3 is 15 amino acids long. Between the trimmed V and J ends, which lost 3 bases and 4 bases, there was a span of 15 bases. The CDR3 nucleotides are TGTGCCTGGAGCCCTGCCGGGTCCTATAATGAAAAACTGTTTTTT. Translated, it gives CAWSPAGSYNEKLFF.

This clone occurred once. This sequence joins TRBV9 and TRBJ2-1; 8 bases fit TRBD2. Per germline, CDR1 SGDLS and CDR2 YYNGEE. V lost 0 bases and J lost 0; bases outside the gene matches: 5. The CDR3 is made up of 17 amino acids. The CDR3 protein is CASSVEWGTSSYNEQFF. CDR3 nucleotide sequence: TGTGCCAGCAGCGTAGAGTGGGGGACTAGCTCCTACAATGAGCAGTTCTTC.

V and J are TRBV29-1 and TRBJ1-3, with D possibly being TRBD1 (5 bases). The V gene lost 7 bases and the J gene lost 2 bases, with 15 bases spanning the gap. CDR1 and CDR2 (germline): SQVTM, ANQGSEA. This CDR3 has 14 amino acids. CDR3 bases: TGCAGCGCCGTCGGGGGATTAGCTGGAAACACCATATATTTT. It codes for CSAVGGLAGNTIYF.

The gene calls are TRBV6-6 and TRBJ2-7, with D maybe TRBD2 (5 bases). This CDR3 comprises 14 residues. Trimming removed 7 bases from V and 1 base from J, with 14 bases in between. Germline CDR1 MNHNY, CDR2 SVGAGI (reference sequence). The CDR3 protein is CASNLIAFSYEQYF. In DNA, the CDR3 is TGTGCCAGCAATCTTATAGCGTTTTCCTACGAGCAGTACTTC.

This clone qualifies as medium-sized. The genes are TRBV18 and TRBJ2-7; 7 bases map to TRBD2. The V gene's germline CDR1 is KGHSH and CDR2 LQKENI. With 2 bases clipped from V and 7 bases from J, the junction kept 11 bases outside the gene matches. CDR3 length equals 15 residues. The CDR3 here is CASSPGSGTSREQYF. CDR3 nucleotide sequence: TGTGCCAGCTCACCAGGGAGCGGGACCTCGAGGGAGCAGTACTTC.

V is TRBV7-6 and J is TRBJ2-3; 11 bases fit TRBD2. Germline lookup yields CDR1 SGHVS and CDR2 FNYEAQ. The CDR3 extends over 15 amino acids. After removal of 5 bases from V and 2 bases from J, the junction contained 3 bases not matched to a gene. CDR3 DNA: TGTGCCAGCAGCCAGACTAGCGGGACCACAGATACGCAGTATTTT. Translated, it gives CASSQTSGTTDTQYF.